The present entry profiles one T cell receptor (beta chain) with its context. Its antigen is still unknown. Germline V lookup: CDR1 DFQATT, CDR2 SNEGSKA (reference sequence). This CDR3 comprises 14 residues. Trimming removed 1 base from V and 1 base from J; junction bases left unmatched: 0. The authors ran a second PCR of 7 to 11 cycles using a sample-barcoded 5' primer and a J-beta primer mix. Per-sample output comprised a minimum of 3 million paired-end reads containing CDR3. TCRdb re-analysed the 5' RACE reads in MiXCR, keeping a single row per CDR3 protein. The sample has hundreds of thousands of distinct CDR3 sequences, about 53% seen once. This entry belongs to a study of blood T cells in healthy people across ages. Whole-study findings and limits: TCR beta diversity, measured per million T cells, fell in a roughly linear way with age.

The clonotype comes from a man between 60 and 70 years old in good health. V usage is TRBV20-1 and J usage is TRBJ2-1, with TRBD1 identical over 8 bases. Source material: blood. As DNA, the CDR3 is TGCAGTGCTAGAGGGACAGGGTCCTACAATGAGCAGTTCTTC. It codes for CSARGTGSYNEQFF.